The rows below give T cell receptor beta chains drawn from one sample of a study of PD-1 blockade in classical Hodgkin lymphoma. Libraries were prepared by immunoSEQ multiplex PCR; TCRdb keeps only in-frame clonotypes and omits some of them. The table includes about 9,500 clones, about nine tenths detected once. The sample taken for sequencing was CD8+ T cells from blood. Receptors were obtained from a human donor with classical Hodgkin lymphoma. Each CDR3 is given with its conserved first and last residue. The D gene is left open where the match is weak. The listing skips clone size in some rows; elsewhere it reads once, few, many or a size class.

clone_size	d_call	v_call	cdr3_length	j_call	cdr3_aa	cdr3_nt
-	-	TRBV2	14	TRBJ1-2	CASSDGRSNYGYTF	TGTGCCAGCAGTGATGGACGGAGTAACTATGGCTACACCTTC
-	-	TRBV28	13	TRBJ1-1	CASSWRRNTEAFF	TGTGCCAGCAGTTGGCGTCGGAACACTGAAGCTTTCTTT
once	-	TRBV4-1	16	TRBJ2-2	CASSAPWGGETGELFF	TGCGCCAGCAGTGCTCCATGGGGTGGGGAAACCGGGGAGCTGTTTTTT
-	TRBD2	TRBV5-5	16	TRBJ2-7	CASSLAGLAGDYEQYF	TGTGCCAGCAGCTTGGCCGGCCTAGCGGGGGATTACGAGCAGTACTTC
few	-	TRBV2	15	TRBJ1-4	CASSDSISTNEKLFF	TGTGCCAGCAGTGACAGCATCTCAACTAATGAAAAACTGTTTTTT
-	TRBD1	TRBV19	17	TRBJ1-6	CASSIVLARGRNSPLHF	TGTGCCAGTAGTATAGTCCTGGCAAGGGGGCGAAATTCACCCCTCCACTTT
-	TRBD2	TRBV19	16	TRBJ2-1	CASSSRGTSGYNEQFF	TGTGCCAGTAGTTCACGGGGGACTAGCGGATACAATGAGCAGTTCTTC
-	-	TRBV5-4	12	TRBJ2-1	CASSLFSNEQFF	TGTGCCAGCAGCTTGTTCAGCAATGAGCAGTTCTTC
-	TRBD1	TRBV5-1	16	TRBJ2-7	CASSTLGQGGVDEQYF	TGCGCCAGCAGCACCTTGGGACAGGGGGGTGTTGACGAGCAGTACTTC
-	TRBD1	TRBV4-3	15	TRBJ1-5	CASSFRTGNNQPQHF	TGCGCCAGCAGCTTCCGGACAGGGAACAATCAGCCCCAGCATTTT
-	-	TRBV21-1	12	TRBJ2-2	CASRRVPGELFF	TGTGCCAGCAGGAGGGTCCCCGGGGAGCTGTTTTTT
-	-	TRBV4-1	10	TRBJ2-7	CASRPGEQYF	TGCGCCAGCAGACCCGGGGAGCAGTACTTC
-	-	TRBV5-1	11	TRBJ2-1	CASSAGNEQFF	TGCGCCAGCAGCGCAGGGAATGAGCAGTTCTTC
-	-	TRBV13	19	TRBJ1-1	CASSLIFGQGNAMNTEAFF	TGTGCCAGCAGCTTAATCTTTGGGCAGGGAAACGCTATGAACACTGAAGCTTTCTTT
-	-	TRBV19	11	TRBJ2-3	CASRTGTLEYF	TGTGCCAGTAGAACCGGGACGCTAGAGTATTTT
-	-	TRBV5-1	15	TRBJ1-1	CASSLERSGDTEAFF	TGCGCCAGCAGCTTGGAGCGCTCTGGGGACACTGAAGCTTTCTTT
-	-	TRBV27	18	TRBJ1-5	CASSRGGHRILRHQPQHF	TGTGCCAGCAGTAGAGGGGGTCATAGGATCCTGAGACATCAGCCCCAGCATTTT
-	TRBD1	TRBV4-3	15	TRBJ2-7	CASSQDRQGPYEQYF	TGCGCCAGCAGCCAAGACCGACAGGGGCCCTACGAGCAGTACTTC
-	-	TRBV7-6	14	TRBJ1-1	CASSSPGEDTEAFF	TGTGCCAGCTCGTCCCCCGGGGAAGACACTGAAGCTTTCTTT
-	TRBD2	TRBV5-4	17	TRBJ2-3	CASSMPLAGGPTDTQYF	TGTGCCAGCAGCATGCCTCTAGCGGGGGGGCCCACAGATACGCAGTATTTT
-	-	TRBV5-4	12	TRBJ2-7	CASSVTWDEQYF	TGTGCCAGCAGCGTGACTTGGGACGAGCAGTACTTC
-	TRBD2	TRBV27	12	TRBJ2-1	CASSSGGYEQFF	TGTGCCAGCAGCTCCGGGGGGTATGAGCAGTTCTTC
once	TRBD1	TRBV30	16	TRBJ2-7	CAWSGGDGQGTYEQYF	TGTGCCTGGAGTGGGGGGGATGGACAGGGGACCTACGAGCAGTACTTC
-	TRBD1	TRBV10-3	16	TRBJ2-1	CAISELNNRGDNEQFF	TGTGCCATCAGTGAGCTAAATAACAGGGGGGACAATGAGCAGTTCTTC
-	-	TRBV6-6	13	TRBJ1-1	CASSYSGEAEAFF	TGTGCCAGCAGTTACTCGGGCGAGGCTGAAGCTTTCTTT
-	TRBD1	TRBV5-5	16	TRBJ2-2	CASSLFTGGNTGELFF	TGTGCCAGCAGCTTGTTTACAGGGGGGAACACCGGGGAGCTGTTTTTT
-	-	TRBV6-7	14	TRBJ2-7	CASSHSQGIHEQYF	TGTGCCAGCAGTCACTCCCAGGGTATCCACGAGCAGTACTTC
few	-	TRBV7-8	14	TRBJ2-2	CASSLPRQPGELFF	TGTGCCAGCAGCTTACCCAGACAGCCCGGGGAGCTGTTTTTT
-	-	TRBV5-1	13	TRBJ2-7	CASSPTGGSEQYF	TGCGCCAGCAGCCCGACGGGTGGGAGCGAGCAGTACTTC
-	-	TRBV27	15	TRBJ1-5	CASSSTTDRNQPQHF	TGTGCCAGCAGTTCCACGACAGATCGCAATCAGCCCCAGCATTTT
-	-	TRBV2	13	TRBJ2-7	CASSAGRDYEQYF	TGTGCCAGCAGTGCGGGACGGGACTACGAGCAGTACTTC
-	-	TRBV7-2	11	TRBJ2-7	CASSLGVEQYF	TGTGCCAGCAGCTTAGGGGTCGAGCAGTACTTC
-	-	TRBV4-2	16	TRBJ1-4	CASSPRDTGMDEKLFF	TGTGCCAGCAGCCCCCGGGACACCGGAATGGATGAAAAACTGTTTTTT
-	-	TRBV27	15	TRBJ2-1	CASNLGMAGFNEQFF	TGTGCCAGCAATTTAGGTATGGCGGGGTTCAATGAGCAGTTCTTC
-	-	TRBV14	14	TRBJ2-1	CASSQEHRYNEQFF	TGTGCCAGCAGCCAGGAACATAGGTACAATGAGCAGTTCTTC
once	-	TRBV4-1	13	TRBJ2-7	CASSQDGTYEQYF	TGCGCCAGCAGCCAAGACGGAACCTACGAGCAGTACTTC
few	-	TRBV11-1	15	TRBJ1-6	CASGPPSSYNSPLHF	TGTGCCAGCGGCCCTCCGAGCTCCTATAATTCACCCCTCCACTTT
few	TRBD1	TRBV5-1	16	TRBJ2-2	CASSLAGQGAAGELFF	TGCGCCAGCAGCTTGGCCGGCCAGGGGGCCGCCGGGGAGCTGTTTTTT
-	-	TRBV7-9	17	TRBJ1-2	CASSLVGGARGDYGYTF	TGTGCCAGCAGCTTAGTTGGCGGAGCCCGAGGGGACTATGGCTACACCTTC
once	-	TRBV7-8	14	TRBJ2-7	CASSLGWPTYEQYF	TGTGCCAGCAGCTTGGGTTGGCCGACCTACGAGCAGTACTTC
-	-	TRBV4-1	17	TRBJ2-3	CASSPPPGKWWTDTQYF	TGCGCCAGCAGCCCCCCCCCAGGGAAGTGGTGGACAGATACGCAGTATTTT
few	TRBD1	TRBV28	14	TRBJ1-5	CASSPWQGGQPQHF	TGTGCCAGCAGTCCATGGCAGGGGGGTCAGCCCCAGCATTTT
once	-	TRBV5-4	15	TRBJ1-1	CASSQGRGTGTEAFF	TGTGCCAGCAGCCAAGGACGGGGGACGGGCACTGAAGCTTTCTTT
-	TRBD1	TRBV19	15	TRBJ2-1	CASSAGTGGRYEQFF	TGTGCCAGTAGCGCCGGGACAGGGGGCCGATACGAGCAGTTCTTC
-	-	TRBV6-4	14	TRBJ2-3	CASSRVASTDTQYF	TGTGCCAGCAGCCGAGTAGCTAGCACAGATACGCAGTATTTT
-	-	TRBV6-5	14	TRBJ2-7	CASSYLQTSGEQYF	TGTGCCAGCAGTTACTTACAGACCTCCGGCGAGCAGTACTTC
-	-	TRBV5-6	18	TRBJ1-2	CASSLVLDTLSANYGYTF	TGTGCCAGCAGCTTGGTACTGGACACCCTCTCCGCTAACTATGGCTACACCTTC
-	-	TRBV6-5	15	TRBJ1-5	CASSYSRQTGQPQHF	TGTGCCAGCAGTTACTCGCGGCAAACGGGTCAGCCCCAGCATTTT
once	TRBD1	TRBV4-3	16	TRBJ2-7	CASSQGGTGVSYEQYF	TGCGCCAGCAGCCAGGGTGGGACAGGGGTCTCCTACGAGCAGTACTTC
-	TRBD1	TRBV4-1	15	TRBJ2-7	CASSQEYRGAYEQYF	TGCGCCAGCAGCCAAGAGTACAGGGGTGCCTACGAGCAGTACTTC